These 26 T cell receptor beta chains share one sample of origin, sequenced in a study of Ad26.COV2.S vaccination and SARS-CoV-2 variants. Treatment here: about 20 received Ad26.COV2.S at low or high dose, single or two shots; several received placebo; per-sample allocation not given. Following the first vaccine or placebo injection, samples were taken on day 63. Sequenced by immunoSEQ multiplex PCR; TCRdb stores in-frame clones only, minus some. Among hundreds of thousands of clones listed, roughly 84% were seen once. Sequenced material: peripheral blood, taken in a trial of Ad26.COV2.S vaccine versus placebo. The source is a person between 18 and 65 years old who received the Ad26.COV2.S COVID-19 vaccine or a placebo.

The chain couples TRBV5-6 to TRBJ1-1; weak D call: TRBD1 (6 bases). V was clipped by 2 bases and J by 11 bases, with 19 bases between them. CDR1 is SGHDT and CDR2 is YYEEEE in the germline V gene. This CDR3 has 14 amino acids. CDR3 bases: TGTGCCAGCAGCTTACCGGACAGCCTGGTTGTGGCTTTCTTT. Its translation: CASSLPDSLVVAFF.

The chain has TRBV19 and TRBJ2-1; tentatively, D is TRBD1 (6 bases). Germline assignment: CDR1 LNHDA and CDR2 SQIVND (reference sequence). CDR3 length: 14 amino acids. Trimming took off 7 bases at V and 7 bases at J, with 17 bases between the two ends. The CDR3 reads CASKDTGKYNEQFF. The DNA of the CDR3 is TGTGCCAGTAAAGATACAGGGAAGTATAATGAGCAGTTCTTC.

The chain's CDR3 is CAIRSSYEQYF. The CDR3 DNA reads TGTGCCATCAGGTCTTCCTACGAGCAGTACTTC. The V gene is TRBV10-3, the J gene TRBJ2-7; D is unclear. The CDR3 covers 11 residues. In germline, CDR1 is ENHRY, CDR2 SYGVKD. V was trimmed by 6 bases and J by 1 base, leaving 4 bases between them.

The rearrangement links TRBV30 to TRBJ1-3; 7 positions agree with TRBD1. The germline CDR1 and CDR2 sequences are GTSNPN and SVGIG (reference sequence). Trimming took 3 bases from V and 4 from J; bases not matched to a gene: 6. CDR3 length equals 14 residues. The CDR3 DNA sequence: TGTGCCTGGAGAAGGAGGGGGCGAGGAAACACCATATATTTT. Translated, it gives CAWRRRGRGNTIYF.

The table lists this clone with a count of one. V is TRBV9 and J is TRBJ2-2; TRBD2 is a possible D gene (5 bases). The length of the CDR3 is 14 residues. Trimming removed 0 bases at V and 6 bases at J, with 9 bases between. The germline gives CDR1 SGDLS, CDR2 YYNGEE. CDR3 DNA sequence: TGTGCCAGCAGCGTAGGTGGTAGCGCCGGGGAGCTGTTTTTT. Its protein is CASSVGGSAGELFF. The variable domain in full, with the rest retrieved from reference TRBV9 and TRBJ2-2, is DSGVTQTPKHLITATGQRVTLRCSPRSGDLSVYWYQQSLDQGLQFLIQYYNGEERAKGNILERFSAQQFPDLHSELNLSSLELGDSALYFCASSVGGSAGELFFGEGSRLTVL.

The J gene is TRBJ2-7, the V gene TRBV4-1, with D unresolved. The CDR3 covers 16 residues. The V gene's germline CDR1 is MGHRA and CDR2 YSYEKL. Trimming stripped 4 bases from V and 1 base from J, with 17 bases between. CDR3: CASSPLDMGWSYEQYF. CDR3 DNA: TGCGCCAGCAGCCCCCTCGATATGGGCTGGTCCTACGAGCAGTACTTC.

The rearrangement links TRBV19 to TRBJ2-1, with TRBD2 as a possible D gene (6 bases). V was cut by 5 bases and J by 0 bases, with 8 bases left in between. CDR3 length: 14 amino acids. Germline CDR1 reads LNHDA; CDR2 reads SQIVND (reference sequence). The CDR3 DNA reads TGTGCCAGTAGTCCTAGCGACTCCTACAATGAGCAGTTCTTC. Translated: CASSPSDSYNEQFF.

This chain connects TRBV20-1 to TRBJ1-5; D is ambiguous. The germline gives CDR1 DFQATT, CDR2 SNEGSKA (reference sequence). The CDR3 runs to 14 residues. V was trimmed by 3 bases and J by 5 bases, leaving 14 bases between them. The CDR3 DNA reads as TGCAGTGCTAGTACCGGCCAGGACTATCAGCCCCAGCATTTT. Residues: CSASTGQDYQPQHF.

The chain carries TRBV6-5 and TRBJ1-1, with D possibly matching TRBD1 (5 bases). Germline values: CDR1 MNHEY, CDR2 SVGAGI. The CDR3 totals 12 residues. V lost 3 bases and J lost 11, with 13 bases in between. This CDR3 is CASSYIGASAFF. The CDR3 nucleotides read TGTGCCAGCAGTTATATAGGGGCCTCGGCTTTCTTT.

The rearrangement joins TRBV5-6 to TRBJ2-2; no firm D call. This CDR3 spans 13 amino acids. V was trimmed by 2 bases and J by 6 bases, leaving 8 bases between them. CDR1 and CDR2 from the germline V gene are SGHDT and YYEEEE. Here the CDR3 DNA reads TGTGCCAGCAGCTTAATGGGTGCCGGGGAGCTGTTTTTT. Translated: CASSLMGAGELFF.

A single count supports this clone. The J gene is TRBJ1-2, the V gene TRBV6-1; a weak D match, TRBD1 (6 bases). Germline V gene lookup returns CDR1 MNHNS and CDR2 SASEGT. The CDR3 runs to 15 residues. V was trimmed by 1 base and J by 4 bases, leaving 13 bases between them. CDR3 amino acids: CASSEGTAWGYGYTF. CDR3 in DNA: TGTGCCAGCAGTGAAGGGACAGCCTGGGGCTATGGCTACACCTTC.

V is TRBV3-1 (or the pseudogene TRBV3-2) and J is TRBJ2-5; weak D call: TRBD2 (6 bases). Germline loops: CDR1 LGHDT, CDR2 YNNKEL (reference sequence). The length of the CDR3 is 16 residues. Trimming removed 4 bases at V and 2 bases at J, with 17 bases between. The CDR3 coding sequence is TGTGCCAGCAGCCCCGGGACTCTCCTATATCAAGAGACCCAGTACTTC. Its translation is CASSPGTLLYQETQYF.

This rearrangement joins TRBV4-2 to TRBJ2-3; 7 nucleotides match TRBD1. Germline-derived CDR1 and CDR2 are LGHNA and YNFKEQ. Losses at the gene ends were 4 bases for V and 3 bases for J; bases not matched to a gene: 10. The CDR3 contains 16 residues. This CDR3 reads CASSPLFSGGTDTQYF. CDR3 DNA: TGTGCCAGCAGCCCTCTCTTTTCAGGGGGTACAGATACGCAGTATTTT.

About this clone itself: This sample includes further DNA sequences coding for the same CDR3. As DNA, the CDR3 is TGTGCCAGCAGTTTACTAGGGGGCACTGAAGCTTTCTTT. Its translation is CASSLLGGTEAFF. V is TRBV27 and J is TRBJ1-1; tentative D call: TRBD1 (6 bases). This CDR3 has 13 amino acids. V was trimmed by 2 bases and J by 4 bases, leaving 8 bases between them. Germline lookup yields CDR1 MNHEY and CDR2 SMNVEV (reference sequence).

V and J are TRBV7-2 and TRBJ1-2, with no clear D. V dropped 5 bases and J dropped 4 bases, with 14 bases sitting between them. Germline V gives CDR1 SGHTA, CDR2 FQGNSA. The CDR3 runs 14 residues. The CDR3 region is CASSQPRVPYGYTF. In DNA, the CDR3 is TGTGCCAGCAGCCAACCCCGGGTCCCCTATGGCTACACCTTC.

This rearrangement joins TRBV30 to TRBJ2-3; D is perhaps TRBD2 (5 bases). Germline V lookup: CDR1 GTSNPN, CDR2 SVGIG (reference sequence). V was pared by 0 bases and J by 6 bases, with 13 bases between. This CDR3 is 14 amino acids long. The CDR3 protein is CAWSVSIRGDTQYF. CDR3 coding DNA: TGTGCCTGGAGTGTTAGCATCCGGGGTGATACGCAGTATTTT.

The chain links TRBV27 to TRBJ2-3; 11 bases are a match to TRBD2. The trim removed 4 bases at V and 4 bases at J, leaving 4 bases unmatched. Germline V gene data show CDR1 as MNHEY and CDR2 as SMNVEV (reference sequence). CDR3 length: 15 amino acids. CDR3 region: CASSSLGLAADTQYF. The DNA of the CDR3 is TGTGCCAGCAGTTCCCTGGGACTAGCGGCAGATACGCAGTATTTT.

This CDR3 is CASSIGEGTSTEAFF. The CDR3 bases are TGTGCCAGTAGTATAGGGGAGGGGACGAGCACTGAAGCTTTCTTT. The chain has TRBV19 and TRBJ1-1; D is perhaps TRBD1 (5 bases). The CDR3 loop spans 15 amino acids. The germline CDR1 and CDR2 sequences are LNHDA and SQIVND (reference sequence). The ends were cut back, 1 base at V and 4 bases at J, with 13 bases in the middle.

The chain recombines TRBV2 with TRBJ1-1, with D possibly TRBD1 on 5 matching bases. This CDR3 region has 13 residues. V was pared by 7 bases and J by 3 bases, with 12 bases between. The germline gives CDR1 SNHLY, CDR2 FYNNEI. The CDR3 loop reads CASTSEGYTEAFF. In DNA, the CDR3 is TGTGCCAGCACCTCGGAGGGGTACACTGAAGCTTTCTTT.

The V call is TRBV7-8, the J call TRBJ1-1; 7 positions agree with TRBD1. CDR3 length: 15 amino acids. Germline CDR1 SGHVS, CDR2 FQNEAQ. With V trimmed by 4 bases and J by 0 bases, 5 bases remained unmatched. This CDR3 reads CASSSDRLMNTEAFF. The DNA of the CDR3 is TGTGCCAGCAGCTCGGACAGGCTGATGAACACTGAAGCTTTCTTT.

CDR3 sequence (DNA): TGTGCCAGTAGTAGGGACAGCCCGAACACCGGGGAGCTGTTTTTT. This encodes CASSRDSPNTGELFF. The V gene is TRBV19, the J gene TRBJ2-2; 7 nucleotides line up with TRBD1. The CDR3 is made up of 15 amino acids. Germline CDR1 and CDR2: LNHDA and SQIVND (reference sequence). V gave up 4 bases and J gave up 0 bases; unmatched junction bases: 2.

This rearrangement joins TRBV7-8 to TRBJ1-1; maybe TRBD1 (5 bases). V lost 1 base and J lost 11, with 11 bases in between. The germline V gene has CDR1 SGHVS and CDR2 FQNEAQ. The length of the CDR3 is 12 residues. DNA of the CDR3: TGTGCCAGCAGCTTAGAGGGGAACGGGGCTTTCTTT. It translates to CASSLEGNGAFF. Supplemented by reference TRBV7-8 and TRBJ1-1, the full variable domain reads GAGVSQSPRYKVAKRGQDVALRCDPISGHVSLFWYQQALGQGPEFLTYFQNEAQLDKSGLPSDRFFAERPEGSVSTLKIQRTQQEDSAVYLCASSLEGNGAFFGQGTRLTVV.

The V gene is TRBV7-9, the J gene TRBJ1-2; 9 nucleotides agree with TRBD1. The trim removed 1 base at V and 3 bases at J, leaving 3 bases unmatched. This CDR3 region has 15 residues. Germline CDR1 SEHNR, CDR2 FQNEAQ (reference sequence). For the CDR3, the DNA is TGTGCCAGCAGCTTAGGACAGGGGGAGGACTATGGCTACACCTTC. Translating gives CASSLGQGEDYGYTF.

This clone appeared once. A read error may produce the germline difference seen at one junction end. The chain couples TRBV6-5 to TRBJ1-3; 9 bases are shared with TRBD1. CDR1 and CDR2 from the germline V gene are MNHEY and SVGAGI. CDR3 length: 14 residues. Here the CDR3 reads CASSWTGAGNTIYF. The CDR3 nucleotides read TGTGCCAGCAGCTGGACAGGGGCTGGGAACACCATATATTTT.

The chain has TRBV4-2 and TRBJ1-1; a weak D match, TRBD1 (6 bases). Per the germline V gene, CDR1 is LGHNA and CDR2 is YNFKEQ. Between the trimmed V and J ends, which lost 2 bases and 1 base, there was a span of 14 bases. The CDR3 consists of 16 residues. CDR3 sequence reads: CASSQREGTTNTEAFF. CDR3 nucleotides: TGTGCCAGCAGCCAAAGGGAAGGGACAACGAACACTGAAGCTTTCTTT.

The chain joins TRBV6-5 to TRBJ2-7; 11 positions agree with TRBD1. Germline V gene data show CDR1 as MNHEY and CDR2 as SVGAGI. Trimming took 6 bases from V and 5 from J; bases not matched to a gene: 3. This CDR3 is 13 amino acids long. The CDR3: CASSRDRGNEQYF. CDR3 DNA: TGTGCCAGCAGCCGGGACAGGGGGAACGAGCAGTACTTC.